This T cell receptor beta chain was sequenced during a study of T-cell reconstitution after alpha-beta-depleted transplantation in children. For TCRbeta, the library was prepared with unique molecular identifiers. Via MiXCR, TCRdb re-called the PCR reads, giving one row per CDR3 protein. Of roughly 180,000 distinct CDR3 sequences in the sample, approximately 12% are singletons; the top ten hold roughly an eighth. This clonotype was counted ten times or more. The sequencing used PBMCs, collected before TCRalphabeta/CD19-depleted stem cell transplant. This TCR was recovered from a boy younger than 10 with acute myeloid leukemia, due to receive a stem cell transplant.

CDR3 residues: CASSLERTVPSKNIQYF. The CDR3 DNA reads as TGTGCCAGCAGTTTAGAGAGGACAGTTCCGTCCAAAAACATTCAGTACTTC. J is TRBJ2-4 and V is TRBV12-3 or TRBV12-4; D might be TRBD1 (6 bases). V was trimmed by 1 base and J by 2 bases, leaving 15 bases between them. The CDR3 is made up of 17 amino acids.